Following are 30 T cell receptor beta chains from one sample sequenced in a study of graft-versus-host responses after intestinal transplantation. Sequencing was performed with immunoSEQ multiplex PCR; in TCRdb, only in-frame clones are kept and a portion is missing. The data contain about 20,000 clones, around nine tenths of them singletons. This specimen was PBMCs, taken around 230 days after intestinal transplant. Receptor source: a human patient who received an intestinal transplant, so some T cells may come from the graft donor.

The chain has TRBV9 and TRBJ2-1; 7 bases are a match to TRBD1. CDR1 SGDLS and CDR2 YYNGEE come from the germline V gene. With 2 bases clipped from V and 3 bases from J, the junction kept 5 bases outside the gene matches. The CDR3 runs 15 residues. The chain's CDR3 is CASSVWDSNYNEQFF. DNA for the CDR3: TGTGCCAGCAGCGTTTGGGACAGTAACTACAATGAGCAGTTCTTC.

The J gene is TRBJ2-7, the V gene TRBV6-1, with D tentatively TRBD2 (5 bases). This CDR3 has 15 amino acids. CDR1 MNHNS and CDR2 SASEGT come from the germline V gene. V lost 4 bases and J lost 2, with 15 bases in between. CDR3 in DNA: TGTGCCAGCAGTGGATCTCTAGCTTTAACCTACGAGCAGTACTTC. Encoded protein: CASSGSLALTYEQYF.

CDR3 coding DNA: TGTGCCAGCAGCTATAGGGGGAGGAGCACAGATACGCAGTATTTT. Residues: CASSYRGRSTDTQYF. This chain uses TRBV11-2 with TRBJ2-3; tentatively, D is TRBD1 or TRBD2 (6 bases each). V was trimmed by 4 bases and J by 0 bases, leaving 11 bases between them. Germline CDR1 reads SGHAT; CDR2 reads FQNNGV. The length of the CDR3 is 15 residues.

This clone was detected a few times. The gene calls are TRBV5-1 and TRBJ2-7; D may be TRBD1 or TRBD2 (5 bases each). Trimming took 3 bases from V and 2 from J, leaving 12 bases between them. The length of the CDR3 is 14 residues. Germline assignment: CDR1 SGHRS and CDR2 YFSETQ. The CDR3 sequence: CASSSRDGAYEQYF. As DNA, the CDR3 is TGCGCCAGCAGCTCCAGGGACGGTGCCTACGAGCAGTACTTC.

This clone came up once. The CDR3 here is CASSLEAAQETQYF. The CDR3 nucleotides read TGCGCCAGCAGCTTGGAGGCAGCCCAAGAGACCCAGTACTTC. The chain joins TRBV5-1 to TRBJ2-5, with unresolved D. Trimming left V 0 bases short and J 1 base short, with 7 bases between. CDR3 size: 14 residues. CDR1 and CDR2 from the germline V gene are SGHRS and YFSETQ.

This chain connects TRBV27 to TRBJ1-1; D is ambiguous. Between the trimmed V and J ends, which lost 3 bases and 1 base, there was a span of 6 bases. Germline V gene sequence: CDR1 MNHEY, CDR2 SMNVEV (reference sequence). This CDR3 region has 13 residues. CDR3 sequence (DNA): TGTGCCAGCAGTTTGTGGGGGAACACTGAAGCTTTCTTT. Translated, it gives CASSLWGNTEAFF.

The V gene is TRBV15, the J gene TRBJ1-1; D perhaps matches TRBD1 (6 bases). Trimming left V 9 bases short and J 6 bases short, with 20 bases between. Germline-derived CDR1 and CDR2 are LNHNV and YYDKDF (reference sequence). The CDR3 runs to 14 residues. CDR3 loop: CATKPRGGSAEAFF. The CDR3 nucleotides are TGTGCCACAAAACCCAGGGGTGGATCGGCTGAAGCTTTCTTT. Complete variable domain (other parts from reference TRBV15 and TRBJ1-1): DAMVIQNPRYQVTQFGKPVTLSCSQTLNHNVMYWYQQKSSQAPKLLFHYYDKDFNNEADTPDNFQSRRPNTSFCFLDIRSPGLGDTAMYLCATKPRGGSAEAFFGQGTRLTVV.

This chain connects TRBV4-1 to TRBJ2-2; 7 bases match TRBD2. The CDR3 loop spans 15 amino acids. The germline V gene encodes CDR1 MGHRA and CDR2 YSYEKL. Losses at the gene ends were 2 bases for V and 6 bases for J; bases not matched to a gene: 6. This CDR3 is CASSQIGGRAGELFF. The CDR3 region has the DNA TGCGCCAGCAGCCAAATCGGGGGGAGGGCCGGGGAGCTGTTTTTT.

This rearrangement joins TRBV9 to TRBJ1-5; the D gene is possibly TRBD1 (5 bases). The CDR3 totals 14 residues. V was shortened by 4 bases and J by 3 bases, with 11 bases between the two germline ends. Germline CDR1 reads SGDLS; CDR2 reads YYNGEE. CDR3 region: CASSPGHFNQPQHF. The CDR3 DNA reads TGTGCCAGCAGCCCCGGACATTTCAATCAGCCCCAGCATTTT.

The V call is TRBV6-5, the J call TRBJ1-4, with 9 bases identical to TRBD1. The CDR3 loop spans 16 amino acids. Germline trimming cut 4 bases from V and 4 bases from J; bases unmatched to any gene: 7. The V gene's germline CDR1 is MNHEY and CDR2 SVGAGI. The CDR3 DNA sequence: TGTGCCAGCAGTTCGCTCTACAGGGGGCTTAATGAAAAACTGTTTTTT. The encoded protein is CASSSLYRGLNEKLFF.

The chain couples TRBV7-2 to TRBJ2-3; the D is unclear. Germline CDR1 reads SGHTA; CDR2 reads FQGNSA. This CDR3 is 14 amino acids long. V shed 3 bases and J shed 0 bases, with 7 bases lying between them. The DNA for the CDR3 is TGTGCCAGCAGCTTCCCGGCTAGCACAGATACGCAGTATTTT. This translates into CASSFPASTDTQYF.

V usage is TRBV19 and J usage is TRBJ2-7; the D call may be TRBD1 or TRBD2 (5 bases each). The germline V gene has CDR1 LNHDA and CDR2 SQIVND (reference sequence). This CDR3 has 14 residues. V was trimmed by 5 bases and J by 5 bases, leaving 16 bases between them. The DNA of the CDR3 is TGTGCCAGTAGTCGGGACCCCAACCCCAACGAGCAGTACTTC. The encoded protein is CASSRDPNPNEQYF.

The chain is built from TRBV6-5 and TRBJ1-5; no clear D. The CDR3 is made up of 13 amino acids. CDR1 and CDR2 from the germline V gene are MNHEY and SVGAGI. V lost 5 bases and J lost 7, with 12 bases in between. CDR3 nucleotide sequence: TGTGCCAGCAGTCCCCTAGGCCGACAGCCCCAGCATTTT. It codes for CASSPLGRQPQHF.

The chain joins TRBV9 to TRBJ1-1; 7 bases align to TRBD1. The ends lost 2 bases at V and 1 base at J; junction bases unmatched: 2. Germline V gives CDR1 SGDLS, CDR2 YYNGEE. The length of the CDR3 is 14 residues. For the CDR3, the DNA is TGTGCCAGCAGCGTCTCAGGGGGGAACACTGAAGCTTTCTTT. Amino acids: CASSVSGGNTEAFF.

The rearrangement uses TRBV6-5 and TRBJ2-7; D is unresolved. In germline, CDR1 is MNHEY, CDR2 SVGAGI. The CDR3 is 10 residues long. V gave up 7 bases and J gave up 3 bases, with 4 bases separating them. Written as DNA, the CDR3 is TGTGCCAGCACCCTCTACGAGCAGTACTTC. Translation: CASTLYEQYF.

As for this clone: The same CDR3 can be traced to other DNA sequences in this sample. CDR3 in amino acids: CASSLQGAHGEAFF. The DNA for the CDR3 is TGTGCCAGCAGCTTACAGGGGGCGCACGGCGAAGCTTTCTTT. This chain connects TRBV7-9 to TRBJ1-1; TRBD1 matches at 8 bases. CDR1 is SEHNR and CDR2 is FQNEAQ in the germline V gene (reference sequence). This CDR3 has 14 amino acids. The V gene end was trimmed by 2 bases and the J gene end by 8 bases; junction bases not matched to a gene: 7.

CDR3 region: CASSTTGPDTQYF. DNA of the CDR3: TGTGCCAGCAGTACGACAGGGCCAGATACGCAGTATTTT. The chain has TRBV27 and TRBJ2-3; 7 bases map to TRBD1. The CDR3 spans 13 residues. V was pared by 5 bases and J by 4 bases, with 3 bases of the junction left unmatched. CDR1 and CDR2 from the germline V gene are MNHEY and SMNVEV (reference sequence).

This clone has more than one count but fewer than ten. The V gene is TRBV13, the J gene TRBJ1-1, with TRBD1 identical over 8 bases. Germline V gene lookup returns CDR1 PRHDT and CDR2 FYEKMQ (reference sequence). V gave up 8 bases and J gave up 1 base; unmatched junction bases: 9. CDR3 length: 15 amino acids. CDR3 sequence: CASRIRGRGNTEAFF. The CDR3 coding sequence is TGTGCCAGCCGCATCAGGGGGCGGGGGAACACTGAAGCTTTCTTT.

The J gene is TRBJ2-3, the V gene TRBV6-4; TRBD2 aligns across 16 bases. Germline CDR1 reads MRHNA; CDR2 reads SNTAGT. The CDR3 has 16 residues. V shed 2 bases, J shed 4 bases, and the junction held 0 bases outside the gene matches. The CDR3 nucleotides read TGTGCCAGCAGTGACGGGACTAGCGGGGGGGCAGATACGCAGTATTTT. This translates into CASSDGTSGGADTQYF.

The chain is built from TRBV10-3 and TRBJ1-2; D is undetermined. CDR3 length equals 13 residues. Trimming pared 2 bases from V and 8 bases from J, leaving 12 bases between. Germline CDR1 and CDR2: ENHRY and SYGVKD. The CDR3: CAISEALSGGYTF. In nucleotides, the CDR3 is TGTGCCATCAGTGAGGCCCTATCGGGAGGCTACACCTTC.

DNA of the CDR3: TGCGCCAGCAGCCAAGGGGATATCCCCATTGGCTACACCTTC. Its protein is CASSQGDIPIGYTF. The chain couples TRBV4-1 to TRBJ1-2, with D unclear. The V and J ends lost 1 base and 7 bases respectively, with 13 bases between them. There are 14 residues in the CDR3. Germline V CDR1 and CDR2: MGHRA, YSYEKL.

This clone showed up just once. The chain uses TRBV10-3 and TRBJ2-5; D gene unclear. Germline CDR1 reads ENHRY; CDR2 reads SYGVKD. V shed 3 bases and J shed 2 bases, with 10 bases lying between them. CDR3 length equals 14 residues. This CDR3 is CAISEPQSQETQYF. In DNA form, the CDR3 reads TGTGCCATCAGTGAACCCCAATCACAAGAGACCCAGTACTTC.

The rearrangement links TRBV18 to TRBJ2-5, with D unclear. The CDR3 consists of 12 residues. Trimming shortened V by 5 bases and J by 0 bases, and 4 bases separated the two germline ends. Germline V gene data show CDR1 as KGHSH and CDR2 as LQKENI. The CDR3 DNA is TGTGCCAGCTCAACTTACCAAGAGACCCAGTACTTC. Amino acids: CASSTYQETQYF.

The count of this clone is one. The chain combines TRBV19 with TRBJ1-5; 7 bases fit TRBD1. The CDR3 consists of 14 residues. V was pared by 5 bases and J by 9 bases, with 10 bases of the junction left unmatched. Germline CDR1 is LNHDA and CDR2 is SQIVND (reference sequence). As DNA, the CDR3 is TGTGCCAGTAGTCCCGGGACAGCCTATGGGCCCCAGCATTTT. Encoded protein: CASSPGTAYGPQHF.

This chain uses TRBV11-3 with TRBJ2-7, with TRBD1 identical over 8 bases. Germline CDR1 reads SGHNT; CDR2 reads YENEEA. V lost 3 bases, J lost 3 bases, and 1 base stayed unmatched. The CDR3 runs 13 residues. The CDR3 DNA reads TGTGCCAGCAGCTTGGACAGGGTCTACGAGCAGTACTTC. Its translation: CASSLDRVYEQYF.

This chain links TRBV7-2 with TRBJ2-5; D ambiguous. Per germline, CDR1 SGHTA and CDR2 FQGNSA. Trimming pared 5 bases from V and 5 bases from J, leaving 24 bases between. The CDR3 loop spans 17 amino acids. CDR3 region: CASSPILVMDGSETQYF. As DNA, the CDR3 is TGTGCCAGCAGCCCTATTTTGGTCATGGACGGGTCGGAGACCCAGTACTTC.

The V and J genes are TRBV7-2 and TRBJ1-6; no definite D call. CDR1 SGHTA and CDR2 FQGNSA come from the germline V gene. V was trimmed by 1 base and J by 10 bases, leaving 14 bases between them. This CDR3 spans 15 amino acids. The CDR3 loop reads CASSLDTAGESPLHF. The CDR3, as DNA: TGTGCCAGCAGCTTAGATACAGCGGGAGAATCACCCCTCCACTTT.

V gene TRBV27 combines with J gene TRBJ1-2; D possibly corresponds to TRBD1 (6 bases). CDR3 length equals 18 residues. Germline CDR1 MNHEY, CDR2 SMNVEV (reference sequence). Between the trimmed V and J ends, which lost 2 bases and 6 bases, there was a span of 25 bases. In DNA, the CDR3 is TGTGCCAGCAGTTTACCTTATTCCCCGGCAGGGGAGCTCCATGGCTACACCTTC. It encodes CASSLPYSPAGELHGYTF.

This clone was seen a handful of times. The rearrangement joins TRBV7-9 to TRBJ1-2; D remains ambiguous. Germline CDR1 reads SEHNR; CDR2 reads FQNEAQ (reference sequence). Trimming took 7 bases from V and 8 from J, leaving 20 bases between them. There are 14 residues in the CDR3. The CDR3 here is CASKDSLALGGYTF. CDR3 sequence (DNA): TGTGCCAGCAAGGATAGTTTGGCCCTAGGCGGCTACACCTTC.

The CDR3 sequence is CASSKTWDKPNYGYTF. CDR3 in DNA: TGTGCCAGCAGTAAAACCTGGGACAAGCCCAACTATGGCTACACCTTC. This chain joins TRBV2 and TRBJ1-2; TRBD1 is a possible D gene (6 bases). The CDR3 extends over 16 amino acids. V was pared by 5 bases and J by 2 bases, with 18 bases between. Germline loops: CDR1 SNHLY, CDR2 FYNNEI.